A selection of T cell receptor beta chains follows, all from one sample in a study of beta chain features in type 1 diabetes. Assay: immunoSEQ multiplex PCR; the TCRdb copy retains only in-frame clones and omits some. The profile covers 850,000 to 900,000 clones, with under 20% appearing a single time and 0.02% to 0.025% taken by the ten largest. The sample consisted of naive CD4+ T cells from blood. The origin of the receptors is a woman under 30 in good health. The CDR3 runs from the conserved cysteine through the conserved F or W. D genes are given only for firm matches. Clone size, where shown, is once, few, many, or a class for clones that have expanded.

CDR3aa: CASSSAGETQYF; CDR3nt: TGTGCCAGCAGCTCTGCCGGCGAGACCCAGTACTTC; abundance: .; d_gene: .; j_gene: TRBJ2-5; v_gene: TRBV7-2
CDR3aa: CASSSIGQGATNEKLFF; CDR3nt: TGTGCCAGCAGTTCAATAGGACAGGGAGCAACTAATGAAAAACTGTTTTTT; abundance: few; d_gene: TRBD1; j_gene: TRBJ1-4; v_gene: TRBV27
CDR3aa: CASSPREGTPNTGELFF; CDR3nt: TGTGCCAGCAGCCCAAGAGAGGGTACCCCGAACACCGGGGAGCTGTTTTTT; abundance: few; d_gene: .; j_gene: TRBJ2-2; v_gene: TRBV9
CDR3aa: CASSELSYGYTF; CDR3nt: TGTGCCAGCAGTGAATTATCCTATGGCTACACCTTC; abundance: .; d_gene: .; j_gene: TRBJ1-2; v_gene: TRBV25-1
CDR3aa: CASSLSSLAGGTYEQYF; CDR3nt: TGTGCCAGCAGCTTATCTTCACTAGCGGGAGGCACCTACGAGCAGTACTTC; abundance: .; d_gene: TRBD2; j_gene: TRBJ2-7; v_gene: TRBV7-2
CDR3aa: CASSVFTGELFF; CDR3nt: TGTGCCAGCAGCGTCTTCACCGGGGAGCTGTTTTTT; abundance: .; d_gene: .; j_gene: TRBJ2-2; v_gene: TRBV11-1
CDR3aa: CASSRGRLSGNTIYF; CDR3nt: TGTGCCAGCAGCCGAGGACGGTTATCTGGAAACACCATATATTTT; abundance: .; d_gene: .; j_gene: TRBJ1-3; v_gene: TRBV11-2
CDR3aa: CASSPSPGQAYEQYF; CDR3nt: TGTGCCAGCAGCCCTAGCCCTGGGCAGGCCTACGAGCAGTACTTC; abundance: .; d_gene: .; j_gene: TRBJ2-7; v_gene: TRBV7-2
CDR3aa: CASSLVRDNNGELFF; CDR3nt: TGTGCCAGCAGCTTGGTCCGGGACAATAACGGGGAGCTGTTTTTT; abundance: few; d_gene: .; j_gene: TRBJ2-2; v_gene: TRBV5-4
CDR3aa: CSSSDTYEQYF; CDR3nt: TGCAGTTCCAGTGATACCTACGAGCAGTACTTC; abundance: .; d_gene: .; j_gene: TRBJ2-7; v_gene: TRBV20-1
CDR3aa: CASSPTGNSYNEQFF; CDR3nt: TGTGCCAGCAGTCCGACAGGGAACTCCTACAATGAGCAGTTCTTC; abundance: few; d_gene: TRBD1; j_gene: TRBJ2-1; v_gene: TRBV6-5
CDR3aa: CASSRNLLDEQYF; CDR3nt: TGTGCCAGCAGTCGGAATCTTCTCGACGAGCAGTACTTC; abundance: once; d_gene: .; j_gene: TRBJ2-7; v_gene: TRBV5-6
CDR3aa: CASSLDRALGNQPQHF; CDR3nt: TGTGCCAGCAGCTTAGACAGGGCCTTGGGCAATCAGCCCCAGCATTTT; abundance: .; d_gene: .; j_gene: TRBJ1-5; v_gene: TRBV7-9
CDR3aa: CASSLTSPYNEQFF; CDR3nt: TGTGCCAGCAGCTTAACTAGCCCCTACAATGAGCAGTTCTTC; abundance: .; d_gene: .; j_gene: TRBJ2-1; v_gene: TRBV7-3
CDR3aa: CASSQEETWQGGTEAFF; CDR3nt: TGTGCCAGCAGCCAAGAAGAGACTTGGCAGGGTGGCACTGAAGCTTTCTTT; abundance: few; d_gene: .; j_gene: TRBJ1-1; v_gene: TRBV4-2
CDR3aa: CASSLDLYGYTF; CDR3nt: TGTGCCAGCAGCCTGGACCTCTATGGCTACACCTTC; abundance: few; d_gene: .; j_gene: TRBJ1-2; v_gene: TRBV28
CDR3aa: CASRDPGQEQFF; CDR3nt: TGTGCCAGCAGAGATCCGGGACAGGAGCAGTTCTTC; abundance: few; d_gene: TRBD1; j_gene: TRBJ2-1; v_gene: TRBV2
CDR3aa: CASSRTGVTEQYF; CDR3nt: TGTGCCAGCAGCCGGACAGGGGTTACCGAGCAGTACTTC; abundance: few; d_gene: TRBD1; j_gene: TRBJ2-7; v_gene: TRBV5-6
CDR3aa: CASSPWGHNNEQFF; CDR3nt: TGTGCCAGCAGCCCGTGGGGGCACAACAATGAGCAGTTCTTC; abundance: .; d_gene: .; j_gene: TRBJ2-1; v_gene: TRBV4-2
CDR3aa: CASSRLAEGGTQYF; CDR3nt: TGTGCCAGCAGCAGATTAGCGGAGGGGGGGACCCAGTACTTC; abundance: .; d_gene: .; j_gene: TRBJ2-5; v_gene: TRBV7-8
CDR3aa: CASSSSGDSYEQYF; CDR3nt: TGTGCCAGCAGCAGTAGCGGGGATTCCTACGAGCAGTACTTC; abundance: .; d_gene: TRBD2; j_gene: TRBJ2-7; v_gene: TRBV7-2
CDR3aa: CASTSTGPVQETQYF; CDR3nt: TGTGCCAGCACCTCAACGGGACCAGTACAAGAGACCCAGTACTTC; abundance: .; d_gene: .; j_gene: TRBJ2-5; v_gene: TRBV7-9
CDR3aa: CASSLGLGGSYEQYF; CDR3nt: TGTGCCAGCAGTTTAGGGTTAGGGGGAAGCTACGAGCAGTACTTC; abundance: .; d_gene: .; j_gene: TRBJ2-7; v_gene: TRBV28